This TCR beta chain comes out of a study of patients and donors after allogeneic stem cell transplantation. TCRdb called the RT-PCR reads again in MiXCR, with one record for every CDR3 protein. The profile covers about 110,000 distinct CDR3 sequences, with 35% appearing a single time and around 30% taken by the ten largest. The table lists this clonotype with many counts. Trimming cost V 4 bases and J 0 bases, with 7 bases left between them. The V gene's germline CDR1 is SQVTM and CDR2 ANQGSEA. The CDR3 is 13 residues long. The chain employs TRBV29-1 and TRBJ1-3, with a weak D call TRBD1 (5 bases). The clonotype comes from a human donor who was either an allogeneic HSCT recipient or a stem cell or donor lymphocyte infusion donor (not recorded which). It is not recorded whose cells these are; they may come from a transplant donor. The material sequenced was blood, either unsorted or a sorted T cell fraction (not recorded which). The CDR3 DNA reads TGCAGCGTTGGGGGGAGCTCTGGAAACACCATATATTTT. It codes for CSVGGSSGNTIYF.